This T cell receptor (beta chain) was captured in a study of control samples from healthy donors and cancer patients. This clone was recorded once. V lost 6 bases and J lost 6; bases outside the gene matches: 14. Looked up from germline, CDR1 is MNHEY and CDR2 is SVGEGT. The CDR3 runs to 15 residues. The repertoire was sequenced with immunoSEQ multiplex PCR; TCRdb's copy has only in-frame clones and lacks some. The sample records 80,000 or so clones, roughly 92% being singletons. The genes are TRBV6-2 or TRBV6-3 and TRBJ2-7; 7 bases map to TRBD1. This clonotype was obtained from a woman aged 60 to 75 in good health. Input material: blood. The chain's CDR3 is CASSPRTGLGGEQYF. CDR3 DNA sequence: TGTGCCAGCAGCCCTCGGACAGGCCTAGGCGGCGAGCAGTACTTC.